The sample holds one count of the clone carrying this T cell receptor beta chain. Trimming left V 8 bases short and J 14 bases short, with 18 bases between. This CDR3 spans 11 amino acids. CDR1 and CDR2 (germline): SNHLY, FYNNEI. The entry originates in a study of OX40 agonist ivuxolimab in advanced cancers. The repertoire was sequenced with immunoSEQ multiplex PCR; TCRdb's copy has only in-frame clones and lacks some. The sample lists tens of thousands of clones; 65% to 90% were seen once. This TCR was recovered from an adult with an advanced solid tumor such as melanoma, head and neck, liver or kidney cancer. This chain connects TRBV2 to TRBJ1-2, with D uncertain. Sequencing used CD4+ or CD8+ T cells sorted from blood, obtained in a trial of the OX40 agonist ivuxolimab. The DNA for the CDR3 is TGTGCCAGCGCCGGGGATGGCCTCCGTACCTTC. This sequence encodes CASAGDGLRTF.